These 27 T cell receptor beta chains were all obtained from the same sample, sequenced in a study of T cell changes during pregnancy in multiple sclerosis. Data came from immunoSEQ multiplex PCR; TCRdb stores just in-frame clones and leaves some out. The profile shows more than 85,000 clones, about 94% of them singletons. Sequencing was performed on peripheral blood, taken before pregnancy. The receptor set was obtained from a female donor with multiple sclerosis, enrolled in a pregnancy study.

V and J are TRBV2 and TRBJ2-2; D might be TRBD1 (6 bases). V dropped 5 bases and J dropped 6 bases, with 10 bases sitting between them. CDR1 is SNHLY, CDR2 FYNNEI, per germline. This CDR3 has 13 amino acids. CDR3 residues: CASSREGAGELFF. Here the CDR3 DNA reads TGTGCCAGCAGTAGAGAGGGGGCCGGGGAGCTGTTTTTT.

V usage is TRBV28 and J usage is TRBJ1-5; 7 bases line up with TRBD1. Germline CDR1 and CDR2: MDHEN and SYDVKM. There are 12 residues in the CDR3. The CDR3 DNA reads TGTGCAACTACAGGGGGCAATCAGCCCCAGCATTTT. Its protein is CATTGGNQPQHF.

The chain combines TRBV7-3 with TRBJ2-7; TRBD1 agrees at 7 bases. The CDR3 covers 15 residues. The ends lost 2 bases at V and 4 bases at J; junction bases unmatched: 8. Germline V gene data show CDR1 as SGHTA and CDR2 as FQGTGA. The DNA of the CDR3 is TGTGCCAGCAGCTTACAAGGGGGCAGGTGGTACGAGCAGTACTTC. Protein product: CASSLQGGRWYEQYF.

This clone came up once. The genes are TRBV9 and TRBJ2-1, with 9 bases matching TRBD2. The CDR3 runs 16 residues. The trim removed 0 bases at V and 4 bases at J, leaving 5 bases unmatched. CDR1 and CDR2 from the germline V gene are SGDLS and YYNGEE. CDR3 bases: TGTGCCAGCAGCGTAGGCCCTAGCGGGAAGTACAATGAGCAGTTCTTC. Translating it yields CASSVGPSGKYNEQFF. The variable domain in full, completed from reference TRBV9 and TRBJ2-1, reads DSGVTQTPKHLITATGQRVTLRCSPRSGDLSVYWYQQSLDQGLQFLIQYYNGEERAKGNILERFSAQQFPDLHSELNLSSLELGDSALYFCASSVGPSGKYNEQFFGPGTRLTVL.

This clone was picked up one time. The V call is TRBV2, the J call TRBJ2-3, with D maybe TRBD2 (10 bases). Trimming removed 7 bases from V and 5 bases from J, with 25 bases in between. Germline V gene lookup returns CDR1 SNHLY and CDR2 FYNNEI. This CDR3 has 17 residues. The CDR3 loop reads CASTYRGPLAGGDTQYF. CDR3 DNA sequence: TGTGCCAGCACTTACAGGGGGCCATTAGCGGGAGGAGATACGCAGTATTTT.

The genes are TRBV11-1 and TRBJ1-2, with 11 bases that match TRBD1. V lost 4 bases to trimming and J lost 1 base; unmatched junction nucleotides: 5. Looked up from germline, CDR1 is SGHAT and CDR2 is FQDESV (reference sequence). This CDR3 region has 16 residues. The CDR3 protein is CASSWGGTGGNYGYTF. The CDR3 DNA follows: TGTGCCAGCAGCTGGGGAGGGACAGGGGGTAACTATGGCTACACCTTC.

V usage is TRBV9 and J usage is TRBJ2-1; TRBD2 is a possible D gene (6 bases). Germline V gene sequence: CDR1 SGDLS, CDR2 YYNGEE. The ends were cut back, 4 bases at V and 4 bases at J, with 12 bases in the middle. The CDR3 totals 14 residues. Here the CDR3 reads CASSPGTSYNEQFF. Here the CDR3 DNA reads TGTGCCAGCAGCCCTGGGACTTCTTACAATGAGCAGTTCTTC.

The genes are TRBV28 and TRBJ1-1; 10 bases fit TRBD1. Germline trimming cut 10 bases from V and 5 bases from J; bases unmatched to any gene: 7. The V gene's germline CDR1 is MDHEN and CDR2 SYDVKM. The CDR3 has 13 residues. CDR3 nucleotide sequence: TGTGCCACCCGACAGGGGGCAGGGACTGAAGCTTTCTTT. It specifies CATRQGAGTEAFF.

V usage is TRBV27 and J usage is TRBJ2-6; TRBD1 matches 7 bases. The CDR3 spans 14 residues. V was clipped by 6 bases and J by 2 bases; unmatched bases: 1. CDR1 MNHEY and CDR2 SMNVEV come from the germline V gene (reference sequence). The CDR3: CASRRGPGANVLTF. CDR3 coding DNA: TGTGCCAGCAGGAGGGGGCCTGGGGCCAACGTCCTGACTTTC.

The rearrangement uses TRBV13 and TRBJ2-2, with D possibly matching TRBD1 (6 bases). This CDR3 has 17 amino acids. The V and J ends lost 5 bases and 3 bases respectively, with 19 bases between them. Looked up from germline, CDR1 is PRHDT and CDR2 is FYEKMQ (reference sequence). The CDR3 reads CASSLRSQGLDTGELFF. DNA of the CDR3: TGTGCCAGCAGCCTAAGGTCTCAGGGGCTGGACACCGGGGAGCTGTTTTTT.

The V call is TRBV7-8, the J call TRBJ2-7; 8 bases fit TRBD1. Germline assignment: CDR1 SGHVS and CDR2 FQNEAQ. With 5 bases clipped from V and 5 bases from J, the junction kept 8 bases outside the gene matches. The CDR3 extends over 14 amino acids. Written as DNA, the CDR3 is TGTGCCAGCAGCCTCCGGGACAGGTTCCACGAGCAGTACTTC. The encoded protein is CASSLRDRFHEQYF.

The CDR3 loop reads CASGTEGRSGNTIYF. CDR3 DNA sequence: TGTGCCAGCGGAACGGAGGGCCGCTCTGGAAACACCATATATTTT. V usage is TRBV28 and J usage is TRBJ1-3; D is uncertain. Germline assignment: CDR1 MDHEN and CDR2 SYDVKM. This CDR3 has 15 residues. The V and J ends lost 8 bases and 0 bases respectively, with 14 bases between them.

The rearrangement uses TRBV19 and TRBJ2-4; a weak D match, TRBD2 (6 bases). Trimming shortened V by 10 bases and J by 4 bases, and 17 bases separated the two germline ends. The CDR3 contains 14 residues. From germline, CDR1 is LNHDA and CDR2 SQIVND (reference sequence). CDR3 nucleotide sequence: TGTGCCACCAAATGGTCCGGGGGTAAAAACATTCAGTACTTC. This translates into CATKWSGGKNIQYF.

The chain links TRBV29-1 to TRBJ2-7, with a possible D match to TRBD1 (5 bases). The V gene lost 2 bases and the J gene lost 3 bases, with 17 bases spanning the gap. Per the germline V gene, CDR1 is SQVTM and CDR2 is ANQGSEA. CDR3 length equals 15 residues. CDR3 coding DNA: TGCAGCGTTGAAAGTTGGCGCCAGGGAATCTACGAGCAGTACTTC. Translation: CSVESWRQGIYEQYF.

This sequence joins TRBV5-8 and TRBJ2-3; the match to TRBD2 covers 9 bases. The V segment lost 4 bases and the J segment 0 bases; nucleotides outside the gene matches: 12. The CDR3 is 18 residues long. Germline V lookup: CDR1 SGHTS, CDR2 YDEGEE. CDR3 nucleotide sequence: TGTGCCAGCAGCACTGGCATAGTAGCGGGAGCTAGCACAGATACGCAGTATTTT. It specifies CASSTGIVAGASTDTQYF.

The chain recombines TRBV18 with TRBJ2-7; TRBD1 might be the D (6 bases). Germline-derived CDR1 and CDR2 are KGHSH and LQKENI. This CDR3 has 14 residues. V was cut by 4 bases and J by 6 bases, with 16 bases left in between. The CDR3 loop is CASSLTDSSPEQYF. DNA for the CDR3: TGTGCCAGCTCACTAACGGACAGTTCCCCCGAGCAGTACTTC.

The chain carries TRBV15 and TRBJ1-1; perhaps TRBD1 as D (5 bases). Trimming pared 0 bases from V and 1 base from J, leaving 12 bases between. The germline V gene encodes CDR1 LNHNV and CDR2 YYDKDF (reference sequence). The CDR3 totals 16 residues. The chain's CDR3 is CATSRDRVTANTEAFF. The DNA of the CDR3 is TGTGCCACCAGCAGAGATCGGGTGACAGCGAACACTGAAGCTTTCTTT.

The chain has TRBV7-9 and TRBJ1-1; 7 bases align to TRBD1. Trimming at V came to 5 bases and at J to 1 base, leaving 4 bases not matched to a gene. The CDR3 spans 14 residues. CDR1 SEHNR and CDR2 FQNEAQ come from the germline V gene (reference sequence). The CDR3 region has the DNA TGTGCCAGCAGCGTCGGGACAGAGAACACTGAAGCTTTCTTT. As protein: CASSVGTENTEAFF. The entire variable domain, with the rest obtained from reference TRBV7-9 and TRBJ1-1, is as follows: DTGVSQNPRHKITKRGQNVTFRCDPISEHNRLYWYRQTLGQGPEFLTYFQNEAQLEKSRLLSDRFSAERPKGSFSTLEIQRTEQGDSAMYLCASSVGTENTEAFFGQGTRLTVV.

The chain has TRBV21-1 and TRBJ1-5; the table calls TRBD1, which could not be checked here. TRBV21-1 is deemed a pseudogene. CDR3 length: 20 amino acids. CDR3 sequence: CASSATAQGNFDGSNQPQHF. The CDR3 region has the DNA TGTGCCAGCAGCGCCACTGCACAGGGGAACTTCGACGGTAGCAATCAGCCCCAGCATTTT.

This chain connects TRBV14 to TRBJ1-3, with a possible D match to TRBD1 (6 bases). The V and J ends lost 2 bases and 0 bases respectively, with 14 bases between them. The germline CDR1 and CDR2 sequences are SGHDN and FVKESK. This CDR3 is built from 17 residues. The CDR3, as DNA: TGTGCCAGCAGCCAACTTTCTAACAGGGACTCTGGAAACACCATATATTTT. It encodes CASSQLSNRDSGNTIYF.

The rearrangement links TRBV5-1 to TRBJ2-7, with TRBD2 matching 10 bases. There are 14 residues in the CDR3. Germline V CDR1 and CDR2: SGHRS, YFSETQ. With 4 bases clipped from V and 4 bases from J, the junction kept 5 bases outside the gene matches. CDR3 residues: CASSEGLAPYEQYF. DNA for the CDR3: TGCGCCAGCAGCGAGGGACTAGCGCCGTACGAGCAGTACTTC.

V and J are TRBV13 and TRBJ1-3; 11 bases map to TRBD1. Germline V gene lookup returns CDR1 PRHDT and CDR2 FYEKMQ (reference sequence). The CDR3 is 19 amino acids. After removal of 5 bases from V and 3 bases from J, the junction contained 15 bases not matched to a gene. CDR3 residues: CASSPTRTWTGGYGNTIYF. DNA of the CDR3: TGTGCCAGCAGCCCTACTAGGACCTGGACAGGGGGCTATGGAAACACCATATATTTT. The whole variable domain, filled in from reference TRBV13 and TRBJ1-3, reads AAGVIQSPRHLIKEKRETATLKCYPIPRHDTVYWYQQGPGQDPQFLISFYEKMQSDKGSIPDRFSAQQFSDYHSELNMSSLELGDSALYFCASSPTRTWTGGYGNTIYFGEGSWLTVV.

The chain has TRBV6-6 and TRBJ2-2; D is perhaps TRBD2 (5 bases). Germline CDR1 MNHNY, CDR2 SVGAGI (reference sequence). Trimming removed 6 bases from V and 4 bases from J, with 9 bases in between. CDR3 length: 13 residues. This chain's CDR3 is CASRSGFTGELFF. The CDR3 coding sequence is TGTGCCAGCAGGTCGGGATTCACCGGGGAGCTGTTTTTT.

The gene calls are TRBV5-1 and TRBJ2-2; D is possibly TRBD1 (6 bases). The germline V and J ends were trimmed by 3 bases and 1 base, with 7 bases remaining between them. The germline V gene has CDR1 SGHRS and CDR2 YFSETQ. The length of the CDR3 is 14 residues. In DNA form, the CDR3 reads TGCGCCAGCAGCTACAGGGAGAACACCGGGGAGCTGTTTTTT. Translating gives CASSYRENTGELFF.

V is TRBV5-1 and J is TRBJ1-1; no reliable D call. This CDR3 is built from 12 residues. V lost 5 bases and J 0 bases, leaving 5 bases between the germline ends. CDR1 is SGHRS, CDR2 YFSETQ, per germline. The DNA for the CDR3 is TGCGCCAGCAGTTACATGAACACTGAAGCTTTCTTT. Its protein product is CASSYMNTEAFF. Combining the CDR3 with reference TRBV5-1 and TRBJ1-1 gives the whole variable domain KAGVTQTPRYLIKTRGQQVTLSCSPISGHRSVSWYQQTPGQGLQFLFEYFSETQRNKGNFPGRFSGRQFSNSRSEMNVSTLELGDSALYLCASSYMNTEAFFGQGTRLTVV.

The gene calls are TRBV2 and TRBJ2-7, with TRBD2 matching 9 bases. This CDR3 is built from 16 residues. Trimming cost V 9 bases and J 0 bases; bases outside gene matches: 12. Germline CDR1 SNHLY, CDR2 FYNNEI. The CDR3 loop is CARGPDSGSVSYEQYF. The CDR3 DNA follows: TGTGCCAGGGGTCCGGATAGCGGGAGTGTCTCCTACGAGCAGTACTTC.

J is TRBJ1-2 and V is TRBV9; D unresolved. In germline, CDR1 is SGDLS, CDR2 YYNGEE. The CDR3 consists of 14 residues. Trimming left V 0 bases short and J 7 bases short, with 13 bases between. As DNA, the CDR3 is TGTGCCAGCAGCGTAGCTGCTACGGAGACTGGCTACACCTTC. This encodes CASSVAATETGYTF.